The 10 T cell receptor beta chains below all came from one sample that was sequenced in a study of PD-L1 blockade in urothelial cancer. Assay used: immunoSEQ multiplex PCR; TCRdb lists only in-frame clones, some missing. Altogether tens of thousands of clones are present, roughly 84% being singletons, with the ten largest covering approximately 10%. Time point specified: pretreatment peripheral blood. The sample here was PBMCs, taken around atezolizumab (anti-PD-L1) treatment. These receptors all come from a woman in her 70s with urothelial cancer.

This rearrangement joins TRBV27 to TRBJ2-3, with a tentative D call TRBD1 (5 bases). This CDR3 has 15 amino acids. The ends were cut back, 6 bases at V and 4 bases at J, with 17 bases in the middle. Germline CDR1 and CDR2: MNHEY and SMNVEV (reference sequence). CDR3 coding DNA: TGTGCCAGCAGCATGTCCTTCCAGGGCTCAGATACGCAGTATTTT. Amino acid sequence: CASSMSFQGSDTQYF.

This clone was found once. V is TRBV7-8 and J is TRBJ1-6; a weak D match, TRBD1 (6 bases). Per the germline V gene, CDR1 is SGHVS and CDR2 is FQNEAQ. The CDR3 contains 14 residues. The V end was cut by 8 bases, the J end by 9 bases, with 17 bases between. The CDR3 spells CASAQQQGSSPLHF. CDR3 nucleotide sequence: TGTGCCAGCGCCCAGCAACAGGGAAGTTCACCCCTCCACTTT.

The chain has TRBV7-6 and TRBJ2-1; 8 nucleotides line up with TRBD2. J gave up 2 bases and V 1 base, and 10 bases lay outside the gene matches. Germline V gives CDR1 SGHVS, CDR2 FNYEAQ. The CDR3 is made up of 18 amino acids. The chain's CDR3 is CASSLGSRGGWTYNEQFF. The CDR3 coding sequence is TGTGCCAGCAGCTTAGGGTCCCGCGGGGGGTGGACCTACAATGAGCAGTTCTTC. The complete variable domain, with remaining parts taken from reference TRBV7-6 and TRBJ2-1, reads GAGVSQSPRYKVTKRGQDVALRCDPISGHVSLYWYRQALGQGPEFLTYFNYEAQQDKSGLPNDRFSAERPEGSISTLTIQRTEQRDSAMYRCASSLGSRGGWTYNEQFFGPGTRLTVL.

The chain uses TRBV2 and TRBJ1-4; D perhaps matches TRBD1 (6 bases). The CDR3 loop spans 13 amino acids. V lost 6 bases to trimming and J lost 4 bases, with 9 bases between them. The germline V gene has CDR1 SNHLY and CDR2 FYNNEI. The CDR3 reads CASSRDNNEKLFF. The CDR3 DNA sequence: TGTGCCAGCAGCCGGGACAATAATGAAAAACTGTTTTTT.

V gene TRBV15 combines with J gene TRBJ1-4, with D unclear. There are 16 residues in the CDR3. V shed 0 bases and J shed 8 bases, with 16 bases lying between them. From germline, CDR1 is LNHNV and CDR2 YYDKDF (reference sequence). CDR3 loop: CATSRDRGDWEEKLFF. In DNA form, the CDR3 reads TGTGCCACCAGCAGAGACCGGGGAGATTGGGAAGAAAAACTGTTTTTT.

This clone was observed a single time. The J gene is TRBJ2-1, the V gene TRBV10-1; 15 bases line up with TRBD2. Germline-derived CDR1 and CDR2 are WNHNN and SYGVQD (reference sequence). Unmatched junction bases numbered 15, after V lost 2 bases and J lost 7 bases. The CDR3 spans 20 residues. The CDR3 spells CASSETGLAGGLGVLNEQFF. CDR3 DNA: TGCGCCAGCAGTGAGACGGGACTAGCGGGGGGTTTAGGAGTTTTGAATGAGCAGTTCTTC.

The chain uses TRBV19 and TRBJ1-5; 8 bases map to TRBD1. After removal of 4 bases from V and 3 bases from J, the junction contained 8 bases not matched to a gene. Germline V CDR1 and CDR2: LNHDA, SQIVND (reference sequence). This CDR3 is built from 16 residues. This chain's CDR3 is CASSTPDRGLNQPQHF. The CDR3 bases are TGTGCCAGTAGTACCCCCGACAGGGGCCTCAATCAGCCCCAGCATTTT.

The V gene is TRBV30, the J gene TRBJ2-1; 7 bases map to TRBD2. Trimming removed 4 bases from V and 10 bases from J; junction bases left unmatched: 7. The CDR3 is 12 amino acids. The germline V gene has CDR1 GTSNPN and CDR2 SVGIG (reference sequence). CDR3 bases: TGTGCCTGGACTAGCGGTCTATTGGAGCAGTTCTTC. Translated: CAWTSGLLEQFF.

Here the CDR3 reads CASSLDTYEQYF. The CDR3 DNA is TGTGCCAGCAGCCTGGACACCTACGAGCAGTACTTC. This rearrangement joins TRBV7-9 to TRBJ2-7, with D perhaps TRBD1 (5 bases). This CDR3 is 12 amino acids long. V shed 5 bases and J shed 2 bases, with 7 bases lying between them. The germline gives CDR1 SEHNR, CDR2 FQNEAQ (reference sequence).

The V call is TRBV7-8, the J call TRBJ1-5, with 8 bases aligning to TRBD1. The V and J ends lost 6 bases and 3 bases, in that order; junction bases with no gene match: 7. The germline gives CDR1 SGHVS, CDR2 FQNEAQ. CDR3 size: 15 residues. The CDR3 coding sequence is TGTGCCAGCAGACGGACAGGGACTCCCAATCAGCCCCAGCATTTT. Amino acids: CASRRTGTPNQPQHF.